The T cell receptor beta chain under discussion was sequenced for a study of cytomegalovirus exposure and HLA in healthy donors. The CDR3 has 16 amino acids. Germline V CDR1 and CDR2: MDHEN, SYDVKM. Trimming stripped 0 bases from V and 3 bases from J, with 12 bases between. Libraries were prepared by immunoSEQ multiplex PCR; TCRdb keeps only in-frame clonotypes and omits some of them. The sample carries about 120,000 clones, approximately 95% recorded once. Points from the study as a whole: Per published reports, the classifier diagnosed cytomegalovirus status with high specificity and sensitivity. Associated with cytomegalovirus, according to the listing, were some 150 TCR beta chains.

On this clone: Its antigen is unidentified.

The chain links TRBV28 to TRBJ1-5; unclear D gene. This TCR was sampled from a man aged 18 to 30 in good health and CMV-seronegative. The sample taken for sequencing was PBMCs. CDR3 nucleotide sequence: TGTGCCAGCAGTTTATGGCAGCCAGCGAACAATCAGCCCCAGCATTTT. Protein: CASSLWQPANNQPQHF.